This T cell receptor beta chain was found in a study of T cells in Graves' hyperthyroidism and ophthalmopathy. There are many counts of this clonotype. TCR beta CDR3 region amplification was performed from RNA transcripts. An initial round of RT-PCR targeting the TCR CDR3 relied on the HTBI primer set. TCRdb redid the calling of the multiplex PCR reads with MiXCR, one entry per CDR3 protein. Counted here are around 340,000 distinct CDR3 sequences, around 23% occurring once; the ten biggest clones make up 50%. Germline V gene sequence: CDR1 SGHAT, CDR2 FQNNGV. V lost 7 bases to trimming and J lost 5 bases, with 10 bases between them. CDR3 length: 12 residues.

The chain uses TRBV11-2 and TRBJ2-3; weak D call: TRBD2 (5 bases). This TCR was sampled from a woman aged 45 to 65 with Graves' hyperthyroidism. Sample: blood. In nucleotides, the CDR3 is TGTGCCAGCACGCTAGCAGGAGATACGCAGTATTTT. Translated: CASTLAGDTQYF.